The clone carrying this T cell receptor (beta chain) has a handful of counts. TCRdb keeps only in-frame clones here, not all; method: immunoSEQ multiplex PCR. The data contain 91,000 or so clones, around nine tenths of them singletons. This sample is drawn from a study of identifying expanded T cells in peripheral blood. The sequenced sample was blood. The source is a person aged 18 to 70 in good health.

For the CDR3, the DNA is TGTGCCTGGAGTGTACTAGCGGGTAGCGGGGAGCTGTTTTTT. It codes for CAWSVLAGSGELFF. The chain links TRBV30 to TRBJ2-2; 9 bases agree with TRBD2. The CDR3 contains 14 residues. Germline lookup yields CDR1 GTSNPN and CDR2 SVGIG (reference sequence). V trimming: 0 bases; J trimming: 7 bases; junction bases outside the gene matches: 3.